Listed below are T cell receptor beta chains from one sample, sequenced in a study of cytomegalovirus exposure and HLA in healthy donors. Only in-frame clones appear in the TCRdb table, and some are missing; sequencing was by immunoSEQ multiplex PCR. The table shows 250,000 to 350,000 clones, with around 90% occurring only once. Sequencing was performed on PBMCs. These TCRs come from a man under 40 in good health and CMV-seronegative. CDR3s include the opening cysteine and the closing phenylalanine or tryptophan. The D gene is left open where the match is weak. A row's size may be missing; if present it is once, few, many or a size class.

V gene: TRBV9
D gene: .
clone size: .
J gene: TRBJ2-3
CDR3 protein: CASSVGLAPQQPIDTQYF
CDR3 DNA: TGTGCCAGCAGCGTAGGGCTAGCCCCCCAACAACCCATAGATACGCAGTATTTT

V gene: TRBV7-9
D gene: TRBD1
clone size: .
J gene: TRBJ1-5
CDR3 protein: CASSFRDRVKSQHF
CDR3 DNA: TGTGCCAGCAGCTTTCGGGACAGGGTTAAGTCCCAGCATTTT

V gene: TRBV6-5
D gene: TRBD1
clone size: once
J gene: TRBJ1-1
CDR3 protein: CASRDRGRVNTEAFF
CDR3 DNA: TGTGCCAGCAGGGACAGGGGTCGCGTGAACACTGAAGCTTTCTTT

V gene: TRBV6-5
D gene: .
clone size: .
J gene: TRBJ2-7
CDR3 protein: CASSQKGVNYEQYF
CDR3 DNA: TGTGCCAGCAGCCAAAAGGGGGTAAATTACGAGCAGTACTTC

V gene: TRBV5-6
D gene: .
clone size: .
J gene: TRBJ1-6
CDR3 protein: CASSLHIWTGSSYNSPLHF
CDR3 DNA: TGTGCCAGCAGCCTCCATATTTGGACTGGGAGCTCCTATAATTCACCCCTCCACTTT

V gene: TRBV5-6
D gene: .
clone size: .
J gene: TRBJ1-2
CDR3 protein: CASSLAPGWYGYTF
CDR3 DNA: TGTGCCAGCAGCTTGGCCCCCGGGTGGTATGGCTACACCTTC

V gene: TRBV9
D gene: .
clone size: .
J gene: TRBJ2-1
CDR3 protein: CASSVEAGYSYNEQFF
CDR3 DNA: TGTGCCAGCAGCGTAGAGGCAGGTTACTCCTACAATGAGCAGTTCTTC

V gene: TRBV5-1
D gene: TRBD1
clone size: .
J gene: TRBJ2-7
CDR3 protein: CASSGTGGPYEQYF
CDR3 DNA: TGCGCCAGCTCCGGAACAGGGGGCCCCTACGAGCAGTACTTC

V gene: TRBV14
D gene: .
clone size: .
J gene: TRBJ2-1
CDR3 protein: CASSQVRSVRHNEQFF
CDR3 DNA: TGTGCCAGCAGCCAAGTGAGGTCCGTCCGGCACAATGAGCAGTTCTTC

V gene: TRBV20-1
D gene: .
clone size: .
J gene: TRBJ2-1
CDR3 protein: CSARGSFEQFF
CDR3 DNA: TGCAGTGCTAGAGGGAGTTTTGAGCAGTTCTTC

V gene: TRBV25-1
D gene: .
clone size: once
J gene: TRBJ1-1
CDR3 protein: CASSEEVWSGNTEAFF
CDR3 DNA: TGTGCCAGCAGTGAAGAGGTGTGGTCGGGGAACACTGAAGCTTTCTTT

V gene: TRBV30
D gene: .
clone size: .
J gene: TRBJ2-5
CDR3 protein: CAWSDSTETQYF
CDR3 DNA: TGTGCCTGGAGTGACAGCACGGAGACCCAGTACTTC

V gene: TRBV6-5
D gene: TRBD1
clone size: once
J gene: TRBJ2-2
CDR3 protein: CASSYTGGWDTGELFF
CDR3 DNA: TGTGCCAGCAGTTACACAGGGGGGTGGGACACCGGGGAGCTGTTTTTT

V gene: TRBV6-5
D gene: TRBD2
clone size: .
J gene: TRBJ2-1
CDR3 protein: CASSGGLEGNEQFF
CDR3 DNA: TGTGCCAGCAGTGGTGGACTAGAGGGCAATGAGCAGTTCTTC

V gene: TRBV30
D gene: TRBD1
clone size: .
J gene: TRBJ1-5
CDR3 protein: CAWRKYGTGISNQPQHF
CDR3 DNA: TGTGCCTGGAGGAAATACGGGACAGGGATTAGCAATCAGCCCCAGCATTTT

V gene: TRBV7-8
D gene: .
clone size: .
J gene: TRBJ1-1
CDR3 protein: CASSLGGRARGTEAFF
CDR3 DNA: TGTGCCAGCAGCTTGGGAGGCAGGGCCCGGGGCACTGAAGCTTTCTTT

V gene: TRBV19
D gene: .
clone size: .
J gene: TRBJ2-7
CDR3 protein: CASSIKIFYEQYF
CDR3 DNA: TGTGCCAGTAGTATAAAAATCTTCTACGAGCAGTACTTC

V gene: TRBV6-5
D gene: .
clone size: .
J gene: TRBJ2-7
CDR3 protein: CASSRWSIYEQYF
CDR3 DNA: TGTGCCAGCAGCCGCTGGAGTATCTACGAGCAGTACTTC

V gene: TRBV9
D gene: .
clone size: .
J gene: TRBJ1-2
CDR3 protein: CASSASLGYGYTF
CDR3 DNA: TGTGCCAGCAGCGCCTCCCTAGGCTATGGCTACACCTTC

V gene: TRBV5-1
D gene: TRBD1
clone size: .
J gene: TRBJ2-7
CDR3 protein: CASTGQGTEEQYF
CDR3 DNA: TGCGCCAGCACGGGACAGGGAACGGAAGAGCAGTACTTC

V gene: TRBV5-1
D gene: TRBD2
clone size: .
J gene: TRBJ2-1
CDR3 protein: CASSKAGGPSNEQFF
CDR3 DNA: TGCGCCAGCAGCAAAGCGGGGGGGCCGTCAAATGAGCAGTTCTTC

V gene: TRBV7-2
D gene: .
clone size: once
J gene: TRBJ1-2
CDR3 protein: CASSQQGGNYGYTF
CDR3 DNA: TGTGCCAGCAGCCAACAGGGCGGGAACTATGGCTACACCTTC

V gene: TRBV5-1
D gene: TRBD1
clone size: .
J gene: TRBJ1-1
CDR3 protein: CASKRAGGENTEAFF
CDR3 DNA: TGCGCCAGCAAGCGAGCAGGGGGCGAGAACACTGAAGCTTTCTTT

V gene: TRBV2
D gene: TRBD1
clone size: once
J gene: TRBJ1-4
CDR3 protein: CASRRGQGEKLFF
CDR3 DNA: TGTGCCAGCAGAAGGGGGCAAGGGGAAAAACTGTTTTTT

V gene: TRBV27
D gene: .
clone size: .
J gene: TRBJ1-2
CDR3 protein: CASSSQGGDYGYTF
CDR3 DNA: TGTGCCAGCAGTTCGCAGGGTGGCGACTATGGCTACACCTTC

V gene: TRBV2
D gene: TRBD1
clone size: .
J gene: TRBJ2-4
CDR3 protein: CASSVSTGGYITKNIQYF
CDR3 DNA: TGTGCCAGCAGTGTGTCGACAGGGGGATACATAACCAAAAACATTCAGTACTTC

V gene: TRBV7-2
D gene: .
clone size: .
J gene: TRBJ2-5
CDR3 protein: CASSLAGAETQYF
CDR3 DNA: TGTGCCAGCAGCTTAGCGGGCGCGGAGACCCAGTACTTC

V gene: TRBV11-2
D gene: TRBD1
clone size: .
J gene: TRBJ2-2
CDR3 protein: CASSRPTGYTGELFF
CDR3 DNA: TGTGCCAGCAGCCGCCCGACAGGGTACACCGGGGAGCTGTTTTTT

V gene: TRBV11-3
D gene: TRBD2
clone size: .
J gene: TRBJ2-3
CDR3 protein: CASSLAGGPVDTQYF
CDR3 DNA: TGTGCCAGCAGCTTAGCGGGGGGGCCAGTTGATACGCAGTATTTT

V gene: TRBV7-2
D gene: .
clone size: .
J gene: TRBJ2-7
CDR3 protein: CASSLDSQGGYEQYF
CDR3 DNA: TGTGCCAGCAGCTTAGATTCCCAGGGTGGCTACGAGCAGTACTTC

V gene: TRBV7-9
D gene: .
clone size: .
J gene: TRBJ1-6
CDR3 protein: CASSLVSGRGSPLHF
CDR3 DNA: TGTGCCAGCAGCTTAGTTTCGGGCAGGGGTTCACCCCTCCACTTT

V gene: TRBV14
D gene: .
clone size: .
J gene: TRBJ1-1
CDR3 protein: CASSLPRTAPMNTEAFF
CDR3 DNA: TGTGCCAGCAGCCTCCCGCGGACAGCACCGATGAACACTGAAGCTTTCTTT

V gene: TRBV11-3
D gene: TRBD2
clone size: .
J gene: TRBJ2-1
CDR3 protein: CASSPGTSRYNEQFF
CDR3 DNA: TGTGCCAGCAGCCCCGGGACTAGCCGATACAATGAGCAGTTCTTC

V gene: TRBV18
D gene: .
clone size: .
J gene: TRBJ2-2
CDR3 protein: CASSPVVQGTGELFF
CDR3 DNA: TGTGCCAGCTCACCGGTGGTTCAGGGGACCGGGGAGCTGTTTTTT

V gene: TRBV11-2
D gene: .
clone size: .
J gene: TRBJ2-7
CDR3 protein: CASRPGFYKASYEQYF
CDR3 DNA: TGTGCCAGCAGACCGGGATTTTATAAGGCCTCCTACGAGCAGTACTTC

V gene: TRBV7-2
D gene: .
clone size: .
J gene: TRBJ2-7
CDR3 protein: CASSLAIVGGSSYEQYF
CDR3 DNA: TGTGCCAGCAGCTTAGCGATTGTGGGGGGAAGCTCCTACGAGCAGTACTTC

V gene: TRBV13
D gene: TRBD2
clone size: .
J gene: TRBJ2-3
CDR3 protein: CASSPGLAVRGNTQYF
CDR3 DNA: TGTGCCAGCAGCCCCGGACTAGCGGTTCGGGGTAATACGCAGTATTTT

V gene: TRBV1
D gene: .
clone size: .
J gene: TRBJ1-2
CDR3 protein: CTSSQDKEGQGFHLGYTF
CDR3 DNA: TGCACCAGCAGCCAAGATAAGGAGGGACAGGGGTTTCACCTAGGCTACACCTTC

V gene: TRBV27
D gene: TRBD2
clone size: .
J gene: TRBJ2-7
CDR3 protein: CASRVSGGGNEQYF
CDR3 DNA: TGTGCCAGCCGTGTGTCGGGGGGAGGCAACGAGCAGTACTTC

V gene: TRBV25-1
D gene: TRBD2
clone size: .
J gene: TRBJ2-1
CDR3 protein: CASRSSGTSGSEQFF
CDR3 DNA: TGTGCCAGCAGGTCCTCCGGGACTAGCGGGAGTGAGCAGTTCTTC

V gene: TRBV7-9
D gene: .
clone size: .
J gene: TRBJ2-7
CDR3 protein: CASSLEWASGRVSSEQYF
CDR3 DNA: TGTGCCAGCAGCTTAGAGTGGGCGTCGGGCAGGGTTTCTTCCGAGCAGTACTTC

V gene: TRBV9
D gene: .
clone size: .
J gene: TRBJ1-2
CDR3 protein: CASSVDRGGFSTNYGYTF
CDR3 DNA: TGTGCCAGCAGCGTAGATCGGGGAGGCTTCTCCACTAACTATGGCTACACCTTC

V gene: TRBV27
D gene: .
clone size: .
J gene: TRBJ2-1
CDR3 protein: CASSLGAYNEQFF
CDR3 DNA: TGTGCCAGCAGTTTGGGCGCATACAATGAGCAGTTCTTC

V gene: TRBV18
D gene: TRBD1
clone size: .
J gene: TRBJ2-2
CDR3 protein: CASSPPDRGLSGELFF
CDR3 DNA: TGTGCCAGCTCACCCCCGGACAGGGGGCTATCCGGGGAGCTGTTTTTT

V gene: TRBV5-6
D gene: .
clone size: .
J gene: TRBJ1-2
CDR3 protein: CASSFEGEPGYGYTF
CDR3 DNA: TGTGCCAGCAGCTTCGAAGGGGAACCAGGGTATGGCTACACCTTC

V gene: TRBV29-1
D gene: .
clone size: .
J gene: TRBJ1-1
CDR3 protein: CSSQQGRDTEAFF
CDR3 DNA: TGCAGCTCCCAACAGGGTCGGGACACTGAAGCTTTCTTT

V gene: TRBV9
D gene: TRBD1
clone size: .
J gene: TRBJ1-4
CDR3 protein: CASSVEGAANEKLFF
CDR3 DNA: TGTGCCAGCAGCGTAGAGGGGGCTGCTAATGAAAAACTGTTTTTT

V gene: TRBV15
D gene: .
clone size: .
J gene: TRBJ1-2
CDR3 protein: CATSRDLDRNYGYTF
CDR3 DNA: TGTGCCACCAGCAGAGATTTGGACAGAAACTATGGCTACACCTTC

V gene: TRBV18
D gene: TRBD1
clone size: once
J gene: TRBJ2-7
CDR3 protein: CASSPRQGASLEQYF
CDR3 DNA: TGTGCCAGCTCACCCCGACAGGGGGCTTCACTCGAGCAGTACTTC

V gene: TRBV4-1
D gene: .
clone size: .
J gene: TRBJ2-7
CDR3 protein: CASSQGSGSYEQYF
CDR3 DNA: TGCGCCAGCAGCCAGGGTAGCGGATCCTACGAGCAGTACTTC